This T cell receptor (beta chain) originates from a study of PD-1 blockade in classical Hodgkin lymphoma. The CDR3 contains 15 residues. J gave up 1 base and V 4 bases, and 7 bases lay outside the gene matches. In germline, CDR1 is SGHDT, CDR2 YYEEEE. Time point of the sample: cycle 4 day 1 (C4D1), after 6 weeks of nivolumab. Every patient relapsed after autologous stem cell transplantation, and brentuximab vedotin exposure varied. The authors purified CD4+ T cells from thawed PBMCs by magnetic negative selection. Generated by immunoSEQ multiplex PCR, the TCRdb table keeps only in-frame clones and is missing some. This table has more than 25,000 clones, approximately 80% appearing once.

The chain carries TRBV5-6 and TRBJ1-1, with TRBD1 matching 7 bases. Sequences were derived from CD4+ T cells from blood, sampled before the fourth cycle of nivolumab. The sequence was collected from a human donor with classical Hodgkin lymphoma. CDR3 nucleotide sequence: TGTGCCAGCAGCGCGGGAACAGGGGCGAACACTGAAGCTTTCTTT. This translates into CASSAGTGANTEAFF. Using reference TRBV5-6 and TRBJ1-1 for the parts outside the CDR3, the full variable domain is DAGVTQSPTHLIKTRGQQVTLRCSPKSGHDTVSWYQQALGQGPQFIFQYYEEEERQRGNFPDRFSGHQFPNYSSELNVNALLLGDSALYLCASSAGTGANTEAFFGQGTRLTVV.